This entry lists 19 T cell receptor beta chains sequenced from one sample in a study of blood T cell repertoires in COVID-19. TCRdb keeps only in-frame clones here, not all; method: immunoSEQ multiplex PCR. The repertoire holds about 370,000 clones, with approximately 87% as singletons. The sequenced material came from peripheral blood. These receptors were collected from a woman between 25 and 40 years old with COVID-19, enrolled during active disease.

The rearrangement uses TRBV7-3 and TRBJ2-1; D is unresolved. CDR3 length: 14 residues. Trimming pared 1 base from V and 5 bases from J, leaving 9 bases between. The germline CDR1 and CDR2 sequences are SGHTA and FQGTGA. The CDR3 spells CASSLSGSNNEQFF. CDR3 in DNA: TGTGCCAGCAGCTTAAGCGGCAGTAACAATGAGCAGTTCTTC.

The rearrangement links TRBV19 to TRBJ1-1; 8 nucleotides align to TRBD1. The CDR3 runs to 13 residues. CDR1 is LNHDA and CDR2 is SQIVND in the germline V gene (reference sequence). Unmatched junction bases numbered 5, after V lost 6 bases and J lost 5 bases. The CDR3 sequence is CASRFDRGTEAFF. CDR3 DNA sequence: TGTGCCAGTAGATTTGACAGGGGAACTGAAGCTTTCTTT.

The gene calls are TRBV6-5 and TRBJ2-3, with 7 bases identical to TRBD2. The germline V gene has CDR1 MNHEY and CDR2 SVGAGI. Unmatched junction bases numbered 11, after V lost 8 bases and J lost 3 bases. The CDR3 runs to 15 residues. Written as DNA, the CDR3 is TGTGCCAGCTCCCCCGAGGGCGGGAGAACAGATACGCAGTATTTT. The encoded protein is CASSPEGGRTDTQYF.

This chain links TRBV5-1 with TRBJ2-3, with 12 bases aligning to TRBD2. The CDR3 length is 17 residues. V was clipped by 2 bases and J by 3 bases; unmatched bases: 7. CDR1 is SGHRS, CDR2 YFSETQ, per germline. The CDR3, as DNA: TGCGCCAGCAGCTTCCGACTAGCGGGAGACTCAACAGATACGCAGTATTTT. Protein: CASSFRLAGDSTDTQYF.

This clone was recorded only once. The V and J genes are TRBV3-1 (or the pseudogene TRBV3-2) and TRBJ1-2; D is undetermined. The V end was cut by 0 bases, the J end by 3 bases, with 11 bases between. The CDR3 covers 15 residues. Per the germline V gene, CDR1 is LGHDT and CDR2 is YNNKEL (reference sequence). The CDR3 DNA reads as TGTGCCAGCAGCCAAGAGGCGCGGGGTTACTATGGCTACACCTTC. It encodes CASSQEARGYYGYTF.

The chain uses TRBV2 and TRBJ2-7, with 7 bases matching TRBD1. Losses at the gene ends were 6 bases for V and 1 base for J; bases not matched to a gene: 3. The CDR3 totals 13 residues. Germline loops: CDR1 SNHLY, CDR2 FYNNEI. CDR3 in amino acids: CASSKGQSYEQYF. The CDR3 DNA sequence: TGTGCCAGCAGCAAGGGACAGTCCTACGAGCAGTACTTC.

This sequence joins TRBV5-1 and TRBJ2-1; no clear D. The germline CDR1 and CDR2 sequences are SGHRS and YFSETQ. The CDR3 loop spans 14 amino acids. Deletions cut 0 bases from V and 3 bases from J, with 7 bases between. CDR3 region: CASSLDHYYNEQFF. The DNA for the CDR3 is TGCGCCAGCAGCTTGGACCACTACTACAATGAGCAGTTCTTC.

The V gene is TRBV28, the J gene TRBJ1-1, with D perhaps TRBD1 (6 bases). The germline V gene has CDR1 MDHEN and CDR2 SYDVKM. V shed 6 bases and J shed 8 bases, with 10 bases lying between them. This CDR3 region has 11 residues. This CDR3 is CASRKQGEAFF. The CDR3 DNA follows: TGTGCCAGCAGGAAACAGGGAGAAGCTTTCTTT.

CDR3: CSAAQDYYEQYF. The DNA of the CDR3 is TGCAGCGCCGCACAGGACTACTACGAGCAGTACTTC. This chain uses TRBV29-1 with TRBJ2-7; perhaps TRBD2 as D (6 bases). The length of the CDR3 is 12 residues. V was cut by 7 bases and J by 3 bases, with 13 bases left in between. Germline assignment: CDR1 SQVTM and CDR2 ANQGSEA.

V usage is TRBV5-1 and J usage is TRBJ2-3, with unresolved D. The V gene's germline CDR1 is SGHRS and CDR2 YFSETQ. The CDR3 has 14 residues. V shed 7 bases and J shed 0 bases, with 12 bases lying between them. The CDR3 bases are TGCGCCAGCCGACCACAGAGTAGCACAGATACGCAGTATTTT. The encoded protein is CASRPQSSTDTQYF.

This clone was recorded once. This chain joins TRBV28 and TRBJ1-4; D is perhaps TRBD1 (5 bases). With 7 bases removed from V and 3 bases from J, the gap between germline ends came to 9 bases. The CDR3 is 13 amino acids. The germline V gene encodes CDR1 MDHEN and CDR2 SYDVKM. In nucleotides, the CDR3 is TGTGCCAGCACAGGGAACCCTAATGAAAAACTGTTTTTT. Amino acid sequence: CASTGNPNEKLFF.

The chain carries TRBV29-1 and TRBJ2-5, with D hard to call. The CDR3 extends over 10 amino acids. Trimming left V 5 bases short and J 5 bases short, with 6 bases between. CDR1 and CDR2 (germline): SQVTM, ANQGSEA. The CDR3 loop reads CSVSPETQYF. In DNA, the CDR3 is TGCAGCGTTTCCCCGGAGACCCAGTACTTC.

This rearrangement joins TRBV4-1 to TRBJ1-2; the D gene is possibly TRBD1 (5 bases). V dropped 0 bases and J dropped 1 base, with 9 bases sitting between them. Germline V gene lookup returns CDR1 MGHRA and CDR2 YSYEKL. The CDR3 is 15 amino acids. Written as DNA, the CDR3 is TGCGCCAGCAGCCAAGAAACAGGCCATAACTATGGCTACACCTTC. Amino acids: CASSQETGHNYGYTF.

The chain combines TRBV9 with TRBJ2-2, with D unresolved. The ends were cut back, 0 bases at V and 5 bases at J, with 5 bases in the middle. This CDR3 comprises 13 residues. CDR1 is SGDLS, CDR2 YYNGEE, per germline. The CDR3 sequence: CASSVGGTGELFF. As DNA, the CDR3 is TGTGCCAGCAGCGTAGGCGGAACCGGGGAGCTGTTTTTT.

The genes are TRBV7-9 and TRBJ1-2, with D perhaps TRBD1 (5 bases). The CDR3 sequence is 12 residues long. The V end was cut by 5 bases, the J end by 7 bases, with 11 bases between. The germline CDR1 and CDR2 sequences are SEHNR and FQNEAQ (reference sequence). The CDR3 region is CASSVGAGGYTF. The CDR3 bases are TGTGCCAGCAGCGTAGGGGCTGGTGGCTACACCTTC.

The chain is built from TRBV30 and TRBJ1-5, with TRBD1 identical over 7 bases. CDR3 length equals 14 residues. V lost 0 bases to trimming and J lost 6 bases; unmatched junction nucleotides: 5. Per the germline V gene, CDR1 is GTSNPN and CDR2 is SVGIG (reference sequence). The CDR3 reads CAWSVQQGFQPQHF. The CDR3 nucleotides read TGTGCCTGGAGTGTACAACAGGGGTTTCAGCCCCAGCATTTT.

The CDR3 loop is CASSPRTGYEQYF. The CDR3 DNA is TGTGCCAGCAGTCCACGGACAGGGTACGAGCAGTACTTC. The chain links TRBV28 to TRBJ2-7, with TRBD1 matching 8 bases. V dropped 5 bases and J dropped 4; count of bases not matched to a gene: 4. Germline assignment: CDR1 MDHEN and CDR2 SYDVKM. The CDR3 is made up of 13 amino acids.

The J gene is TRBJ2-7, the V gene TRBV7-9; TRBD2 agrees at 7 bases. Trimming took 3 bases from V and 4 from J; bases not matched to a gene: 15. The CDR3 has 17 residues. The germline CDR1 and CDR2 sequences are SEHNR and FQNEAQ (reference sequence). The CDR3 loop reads CASSFVPVGGRAYEQYF. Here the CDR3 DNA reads TGTGCCAGCAGCTTTGTCCCGGTCGGCGGGAGAGCGTACGAGCAGTACTTC.

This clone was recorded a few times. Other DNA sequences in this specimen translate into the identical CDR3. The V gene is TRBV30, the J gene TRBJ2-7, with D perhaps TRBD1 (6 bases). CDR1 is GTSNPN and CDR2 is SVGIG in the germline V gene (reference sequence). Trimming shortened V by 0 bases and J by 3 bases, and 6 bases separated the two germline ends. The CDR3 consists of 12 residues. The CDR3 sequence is CAWSVGGYEQYF. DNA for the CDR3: TGTGCCTGGAGTGTAGGGGGCTACGAGCAGTACTTC. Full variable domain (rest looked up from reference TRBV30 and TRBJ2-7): SQTIHQWPATLVQPVGSPLSLECTVEGTSNPNLYWYRQAAGRGLQLLFYSVGIGQISSEVPQNLSASRPQDRQFILSSKKLLLSDSGFYLCAWSVGGYEQYFGPGTRLTVT.